The clone carrying this TCR beta chain has only a few counts. These data belong to a study of CD4 and CD8 cells across lung adenocarcinoma regions. Germline V gene data show CDR1 as MNHNS and CDR2 as SASEGT. V lost 6 bases, J lost 7 bases, and 7 bases stayed unmatched. CDR3 length: 14 residues. TCRdb passed the PCR reads through MiXCR, listing each CDR3 protein once. The sample holds 13,000 or so distinct CDR3 sequences, approximately 43% seen once. This receptor was obtained from a male donor with lung adenocarcinoma. The CD4 and CD8 labels of this study may be unreliable. Sequencing was carried out using CD4+ T cells from the center of a lung tumor. This rearrangement joins TRBV6-1 to TRBJ2-2; 8 bases are shared with TRBD1. The DNA for the CDR3 is TGTGCCAGCAGCCCAAGCGACAGGGGCGGGGAGCTGTTTTTT. Translating it yields CASSPSDRGGELFF.